The source of this T cell receptor (beta chain) is a study of graft-versus-host responses after intestinal transplantation. The authors combined approximately 200,000 CFSE-labeled responder cells with approximately 200,000 irradiated, violet-dye-labeled stimulator cells in plates. Whole-study results and caveats: The marrow of recipients harbored GvH clones, and ileum or blood showed some of them first.

Germline CDR1 is SEHNR and CDR2 is FQNEAQ (reference sequence). There are 14 residues in the CDR3. Trimming cost V 6 bases and J 3 bases, with 15 bases left between them. Here immunoSEQ multiplex PCR was the method, and the copy in TCRdb shows in-frame clones only, minus some. The sample shows about 15,000 clones, 25% to 40% of them seen only once. The sequence was obtained from a human patient who received an intestinal transplant. The gene calls are TRBV7-9 and TRBJ2-7, with D possibly being TRBD1 (5 bases). The sample consisted of alloreactive CD8+ T cells from a mixed lymphocyte reaction culture, taken before intestinal transplant. Described subset: CFSE-low proliferating T cells sorted from roughly 6-day pre-transplant mixed lymphocyte reaction (GvH or HvG direction). Here the CDR3 DNA reads TGTGCCAGCAGTGACAGTCTAAGCAGCTACGAGCAGTACTTC. Translating gives CASSDSLSSYEQYF.